Listed below are T cell receptor beta chains from one sample, sequenced in a study of OX40 agonist ivuxolimab in advanced cancers. Only in-frame clones appear in the TCRdb table, and some are missing; sequencing was by immunoSEQ multiplex PCR. The repertoire holds tens of thousands of clones, with over 90% as singletons. Sample: CD4+ or CD8+ T cells sorted from blood, taken in a trial of the OX40 agonist ivuxolimab. Every receptor here comes from an adult with an advanced solid tumor such as melanoma, head and neck, liver or kidney cancer. Both conserved end residues are part of each CDR3. D genes are given only for firm matches. Rows give clone size only sometimes, using once, few, many, or a class for an expanded clone.

size	D	V	J	CDR3	DNA
NA	NA	TRBV4-3	TRBJ2-7	CASSQVFPSYEQYF	TGCGCCAGCAGCCAAGTTTTCCCCTCCTACGAGCAGTACTTC
NA	NA	TRBV9	TRBJ1-6	CASSAWDLNNSPLHF	TGTGCCAGCAGCGCCTGGGACCTGAATAATTCACCCCTCCACTTT
NA	NA	TRBV19	TRBJ1-3	CASSMGGTSGNTIYF	TGTGCCAGTAGTATGGGCGGGACCTCTGGAAACACCATATATTTT
NA	NA	TRBV21-1	TRBJ1-1	CASSKENQSDTEAFF	TGTGCCAGCAGCAAAGAGAATCAATCGGACACTGAAGCTTTCTTT
NA	TRBD1	TRBV27	TRBJ1-2	CASSLSHRTGWPYGYTF	TGTGCCAGCAGTTTATCCCACCGGACAGGGTGGCCTTATGGCTACACCTTC
once	TRBD1	TRBV29-1	TRBJ1-2	CSVDDREGYGYTF	TGCAGCGTTGATGACAGGGAAGGCTATGGCTACACCTTC
NA	TRBD1	TRBV7-9	TRBJ2-7	CASSRWTGGYHEQYF	TGTGCCAGCAGCCGATGGACAGGGGGATACCACGAGCAGTACTTC
NA	TRBD2	TRBV7-8	TRBJ2-7	CASSFPGLAGGEQYF	TGTGCCAGCAGCTTCCCGGGACTAGCGGGAGGGGAGCAGTACTTC
NA	TRBD1	TRBV5-4	TRBJ1-3	CASRTGGEGNTIYF	TGTGCCAGCAGAACAGGGGGCGAGGGAAACACCATATATTTT
NA	TRBD1	TRBV4-3	TRBJ2-7	CASSQEQGGPYEQYF	TGCGCCAGCAGCCAAGAACAGGGGGGCCCCTACGAGCAGTACTTC
NA	TRBD1	TRBV15	TRBJ2-4	CATSRDGGQEVF	TGTGCCACCAGCAGAGATGGTGGACAGGAGGTTTTC
NA	NA	TRBV5-4	TRBJ1-2	CASSGDSEGYTF	TGTGCCAGCAGCGGTGACAGTGAAGGCTACACCTTC
NA	NA	TRBV5-1	TRBJ2-2	CASSLYGGAGWDTGELFF	TGCGCCAGCAGCTTGTATGGGGGCGCGGGATGGGACACCGGGGAGCTGTTTTTT
NA	TRBD1	TRBV5-8	TRBJ2-7	CASSSRTGPHEQYF	TGTGCCAGCAGCTCGCGGACAGGGCCCCACGAGCAGTACTTC
NA	TRBD2	TRBV7-6	TRBJ2-2	CASSLWERGLAGPNTGELFF	TGTGCCAGCAGCCTCTGGGAGAGGGGCTTAGCGGGCCCGAACACCGGGGAGCTGTTTTTT